The 21 T cell receptor beta chains presented below share a single source sample, sequenced in a study of T cell changes during pregnancy in multiple sclerosis. The assay was immunoSEQ multiplex PCR, and TCRdb's table has in-frame clones only and misses some. The sample holds 30,000 to 40,000 clones; approximately 90% are singletons and the top ten take about 0.4%. Material: CD4+ T cells from peripheral blood mononuclear cells, obtained in the third trimester of pregnancy. The receptors originated from a female donor in good health, enrolled as a control in a pregnancy study.

The rearrangement uses TRBV9 and TRBJ2-2; the match to TRBD1 covers 10 bases. CDR1 and CDR2 from the germline V gene are SGDLS and YYNGEE. CDR3 length: 18 residues. V shed 4 bases and J 7 bases; nucleotides not matched to a gene: 16. CDR3 protein: CASSPSPATGGVGGELFF. DNA of the CDR3: TGTGCCAGCAGCCCCTCCCCCGCGACAGGGGGCGTAGGCGGGGAGCTGTTTTTT.

This sequence joins TRBV19 and TRBJ2-7; the match to TRBD1 covers 8 bases. This CDR3 has 11 residues. The germline gives CDR1 LNHDA, CDR2 SQIVND (reference sequence). With V trimmed by 6 bases and J by 12 bases, 7 bases remained unmatched. Written as DNA, the CDR3 is TGTGCCAGTAGCTACAGGGGGGCCCTGTACTTC. As protein: CASSYRGALYF.

This clone occurred once. The chain carries TRBV6-1 and TRBJ1-5; possibly TRBD1 for D (6 bases). The V end was cut by 7 bases, the J end by 4 bases, with 17 bases between. The CDR3 contains 15 residues. CDR1 is MNHNS, CDR2 SASEGT, per germline. CDR3 sequence: CASNTNPDRNQPQHF. CDR3 nucleotide sequence: TGTGCCAGCAACACAAACCCCGACAGGAATCAGCCCCAGCATTTT.

CDR3 sequence reads: CASKRGVGEQYF. In DNA, the CDR3 is TGTGCCAGTAAACGGGGAGTAGGCGAGCAGTACTTC. The rearrangement joins TRBV19 to TRBJ2-7; maybe TRBD2 (5 bases). There are 12 residues in the CDR3. V was clipped by 7 bases and J by 6 bases, with 13 bases between them. Germline V gene data show CDR1 as LNHDA and CDR2 as SQIVND (reference sequence).

V is TRBV7-6 and J is TRBJ1-5; D unclear. CDR1 and CDR2 from the germline V gene are SGHVS and FNYEAQ. Trimming stripped 2 bases from V and 4 bases from J, with 12 bases between. The CDR3 is 15 amino acids. CDR3 sequence reads: CASSLSSGVNQPQHF. CDR3 sequence (DNA): TGTGCCAGCAGCTTAAGTTCCGGGGTGAATCAGCCCCAGCATTTT.

This clone came up once. This rearrangement joins TRBV2 to TRBJ2-7; 10 bases are a match to TRBD2. The trim removed 4 bases at V and 5 bases at J, leaving 11 bases unmatched. The germline V gene has CDR1 SNHLY and CDR2 FYNNEI. The CDR3 contains 16 residues. CDR3 DNA sequence: TGTGCCAGCAGTGTAAAAGCGGGGGGGCTCCTCCACGAGCAGTACTTC. Protein: CASSVKAGGLLHEQYF. Filled out from reference TRBV2 and TRBJ2-7, the complete variable domain reads EPEVTQTPSHQVTQMGQEVILRCVPISNHLYFYWYRQILGQKVEFLVSFYNNEISEKSEIFDDQFSVERPDGSNFTLKIRSTKLEDSAMYFCASSVKAGGLLHEQYFGPGTRLTVT.

CDR3 residues: CVTTRRASGSVLNYEQYF. CDR3 bases: TGTGTCACCACCCGGCGGGCTAGCGGGAGCGTTCTAAATTACGAGCAGTACTTC. The chain is built from TRBV27 and TRBJ2-7; TRBD2 aligns across 10 bases. The CDR3 consists of 18 residues. Germline V gene sequence: CDR1 MNHEY, CDR2 SMNVEV (reference sequence).

The chain carries TRBV2 and TRBJ1-5; D may be TRBD1 (5 bases). The CDR3 is 13 amino acids. Per germline, CDR1 SNHLY and CDR2 FYNNEI. Deletions cut 6 bases from V and 5 bases from J, with 11 bases between. CDR3 region: CASRGRRDQPQHF. In DNA form, the CDR3 reads TGTGCCAGCAGGGGGCGACGGGATCAGCCCCAGCATTTT.

This clone appeared a single time. The chain is built from TRBV9 and TRBJ2-3, with 12 bases that match TRBD2. Per germline, CDR1 SGDLS and CDR2 YYNGEE. Trimming removed 3 bases from V and 1 base from J; junction bases left unmatched: 9. The CDR3 spans 18 residues. The CDR3 is CASSAGLAGLAGTDTQYF. In DNA form, the CDR3 reads TGTGCCAGCAGCGCCGGACTAGCGGGATTGGCGGGCACAGATACGCAGTATTTT.

The chain has TRBV7-9 and TRBJ1-6; 8 positions agree with TRBD1. CDR3 length: 15 residues. The V gene end was trimmed by 1 base and the J gene end by 7 bases; junction bases not matched to a gene: 3. In germline, CDR1 is SEHNR, CDR2 FQNEAQ (reference sequence). DNA for the CDR3: TGTGCCAGCAGCTTAGAGGGACAGGCCAATTCACCCCTCCACTTT. Translation: CASSLEGQANSPLHF.

In this sample, this clone turned up a few times. This rearrangement joins TRBV5-1 to TRBJ1-6; 10 nucleotides align to TRBD1. Germline V gene lookup returns CDR1 SGHRS and CDR2 YFSETQ. With V trimmed by 4 bases and J by 11 bases, 15 bases remained unmatched. The CDR3 has 17 amino acids. CDR3 sequence reads: CASSPRGQGSRGPPLHF. The CDR3 coding sequence is TGCGCCAGCAGCCCCAGGGGACAGGGGTCCCGCGGCCCACCCCTCCACTTT.

V is TRBV6-4 and J is TRBJ1-2; weak D call: TRBD1 (5 bases). Germline V gives CDR1 MRHNA, CDR2 SNTAGT. Trimming stripped 9 bases from V and 4 bases from J, with 12 bases between. The CDR3 extends over 12 amino acids. CDR3 amino acids: CASWGRPYGYTF. CDR3 DNA: TGTGCCAGTTGGGGCAGGCCCTATGGCTACACCTTC.

The rearrangement joins TRBV5-1 to TRBJ2-2; D might be TRBD1 (6 bases). V was cut by 4 bases and J by 7 bases, with 17 bases left in between. The germline V gene encodes CDR1 SGHRS and CDR2 YFSETQ. The CDR3 has 15 amino acids. The CDR3 region is CASSPGGGFGGELFF. CDR3 bases: TGCGCCAGCAGCCCTGGTGGGGGCTTCGGCGGGGAGCTGTTTTTT.

This rearrangement joins TRBV28 to TRBJ1-2; 11 bases align to TRBD1. Trimming removed 7 bases from V and 3 bases from J; junction bases left unmatched: 7. CDR3 length: 15 amino acids. Per the germline V gene, CDR1 is MDHEN and CDR2 is SYDVKM. In DNA form, the CDR3 reads TGTGCCAGCACCTCTGGGGACAGGGGGTACTATGGCTACACCTTC. It encodes CASTSGDRGYYGYTF.

This clone occurred once. The chain carries TRBV5-1 and TRBJ2-3; a weak D match, TRBD1 (5 bases). V lost 2 bases and J lost 2, with 12 bases in between. From germline, CDR1 is SGHRS and CDR2 YFSETQ. The CDR3 loop spans 15 amino acids. In nucleotides, the CDR3 is TGCGCCAGCAGCTTCAGCCAGGGTGTCACAGATACGCAGTATTTT. Protein: CASSFSQGVTDTQYF.

V and J are TRBV7-9 and TRBJ2-2, with no clear D. Germline values: CDR1 SEHNR, CDR2 FQNEAQ (reference sequence). This CDR3 has 14 residues. Trimming shortened V by 5 bases and J by 2 bases, and 9 bases separated the two germline ends. CDR3 DNA: TGTGCCAGCAGCCGCCTCAGTAACACCGGGGAGCTGTTTTTT. This translates into CASSRLSNTGELFF.

The chain links TRBV15 to TRBJ1-5, with 10 bases fitting TRBD1. Trimming cost V 6 bases and J 4 bases; bases outside gene matches: 6. The length of the CDR3 is 15 residues. Germline loops: CDR1 LNHNV, CDR2 YYDKDF (reference sequence). CDR3 protein: CATSSGQGNNQPQHF. The CDR3 DNA sequence: TGTGCCACCAGTTCGGGACAGGGGAATAATCAGCCCCAGCATTTT.

The V and J genes are TRBV30 and TRBJ2-5; 14 nucleotides match TRBD2. The CDR3 has 15 amino acids. The trim removed 1 base at V and 3 bases at J, leaving 1 base unmatched. Germline CDR1 is GTSNPN and CDR2 is SVGIG (reference sequence). The CDR3: CAWSGLAGGEETQYF. CDR3 sequence (DNA): TGTGCCTGGAGTGGACTAGCGGGGGGGGAAGAGACCCAGTACTTC.

The CDR3 sequence is CASSLGLAGGGDEQFF. CDR3 nucleotide sequence: TGTGCCAGCAGCTTAGGGCTAGCGGGAGGAGGCGATGAGCAGTTCTTC. The chain links TRBV11-3 to TRBJ2-1, with 11 bases matching TRBD2. The CDR3 spans 16 residues. Looked up from germline, CDR1 is SGHNT and CDR2 is YENEEA. V dropped 1 base and J dropped 8; count of bases not matched to a gene: 7. The complete variable domain, with remaining parts taken from reference TRBV11-3 and TRBJ2-1, reads EAGVVQSPRYKIIEKKQPVAFWCNPISGHNTLYWYLQNLGQGPELLIRYENEEAVDDSQLPKDRFSAERLKGVDSTLKIQPAELGDSAVYLCASSLGLAGGGDEQFFGPGTRLTVL.

The genes are TRBV7-3 and TRBJ1-2, with 7 bases matching TRBD1. Germline V lookup: CDR1 SGHTA, CDR2 FQGTGA. With V trimmed by 4 bases and J by 6 bases, 5 bases remained unmatched. This CDR3 region has 13 residues. The CDR3 bases are TGTGCCAGCAGCTCGCGACAGGGAGATGGCTACACCTTC. As protein: CASSSRQGDGYTF. The complete variable domain, with remaining parts taken from reference TRBV7-3 and TRBJ1-2, reads GAGVSQTPSNKVTEKGKYVELRCDPISGHTALYWYRQSLGQGPEFLIYFQGTGAADDSGLPNDRFFAVRPEGSVSTLKIQRTERGDSAVYLCASSSRQGDGYTFGSGTRLTVV.

This clone was detected once. CDR3 region: CASSLATGGTEAFF. CDR3 bases: TGTGCCAGCAGCTTAGCGACAGGCGGGACTGAAGCTTTCTTT. The chain joins TRBV11-2 to TRBJ1-1; tentatively, D is TRBD1 (6 bases). Germline V gene lookup returns CDR1 SGHAT and CDR2 FQNNGV. V lost 1 base to trimming and J lost 5 bases, with 11 bases between them. This CDR3 comprises 14 residues.